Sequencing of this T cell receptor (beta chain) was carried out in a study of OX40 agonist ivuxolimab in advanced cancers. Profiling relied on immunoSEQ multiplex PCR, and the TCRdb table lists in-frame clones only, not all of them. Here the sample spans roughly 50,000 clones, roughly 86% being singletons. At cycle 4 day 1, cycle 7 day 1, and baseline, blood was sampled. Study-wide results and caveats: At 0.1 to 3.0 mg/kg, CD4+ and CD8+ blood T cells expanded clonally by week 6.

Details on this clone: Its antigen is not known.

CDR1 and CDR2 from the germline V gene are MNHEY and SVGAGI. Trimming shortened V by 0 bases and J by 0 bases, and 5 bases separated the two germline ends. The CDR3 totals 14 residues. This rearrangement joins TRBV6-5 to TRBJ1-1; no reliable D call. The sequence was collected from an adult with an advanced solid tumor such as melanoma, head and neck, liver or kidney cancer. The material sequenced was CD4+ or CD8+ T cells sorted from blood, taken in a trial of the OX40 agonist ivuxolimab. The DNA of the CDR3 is TGTGCCAGCAGTTACTCGATGTTGAACACTGAAGCTTTCTTT. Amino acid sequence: CASSYSMLNTEAFF.